The source of this T cell receptor (beta chain) is a study of T cell changes during pregnancy in multiple sclerosis. The method was immunoSEQ multiplex PCR; TCRdb's version includes in-frame clones alone and lacks a portion of them. The repertoire holds 25,000 to 30,000 clones, with 80% to 90% as singletons. CDR3 length equals 17 residues. J was trimmed by 7 bases and V by 4 bases; bases with no gene match: 12. Germline lookup yields CDR1 SGHTA and CDR2 FQGNSA. The V gene is TRBV7-2, the J gene TRBJ2-3, with 12 bases matching TRBD2. The sample was CD4+ T cells from peripheral blood mononuclear cells, taken in the second trimester of pregnancy. The sequence derives from a female donor with multiple sclerosis, enrolled in a pregnancy study. CDR3 residues: CASSSRTSGEGSYTQYF. In DNA, the CDR3 is TGTGCCAGCAGCTCCCGGACTAGCGGGGAGGGTTCGTATACGCAGTATTTT.